This T cell receptor (beta chain) derives from a study of blood T cells in healthy people across ages. As for the study in general: Per two T cells, about one barcoded beta molecule was captured through template switching.

A second PCR, run for roughly 7 to 12 cycles, used a sample-barcoded 5' primer plus a J-beta primer mix. MiXCR, run by TCRdb on the 5' RACE reads, gives a single entry per CDR3 protein. In the table there are just over 1 million distinct CDR3 sequences, 45% of which are singletons. Study outcomes and limitations: Samples with more naive T cells showed higher observed beta diversity. Higher diversity, along with more naive CD4+ cells, distinguished long-lived donors from aged donors.

The CDR3 contains 15 residues. Germline trimming cut 6 bases from V and 7 bases from J; bases unmatched to any gene: 9. Germline assignment: CDR1 SEHNR and CDR2 FQNEAQ (reference sequence). In regard to this clonotype: Antigen unknown.

V gene TRBV7-9 combines with J gene TRBJ1-6, with 7 bases lining up with TRBD1. This clonotype was obtained from a woman aged 60-75 years in good health. The specimen sequenced was blood. In nucleotides, the CDR3 is TGTGCCAGCAGACAATCCGGGACAGTAAATTCACCCCTCCACTTT. It specifies CASRQSGTVNSPLHF.